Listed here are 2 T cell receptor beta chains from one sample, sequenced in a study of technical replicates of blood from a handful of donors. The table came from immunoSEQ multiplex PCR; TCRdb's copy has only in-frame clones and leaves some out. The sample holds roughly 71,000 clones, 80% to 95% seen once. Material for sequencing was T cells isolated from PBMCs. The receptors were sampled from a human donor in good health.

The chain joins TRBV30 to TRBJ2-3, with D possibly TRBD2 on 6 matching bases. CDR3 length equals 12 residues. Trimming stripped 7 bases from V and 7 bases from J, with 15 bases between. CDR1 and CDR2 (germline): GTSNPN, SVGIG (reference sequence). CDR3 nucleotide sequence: TGTGCCTCGCGGAGGGAACCGAATACGCAGTATTTT. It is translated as CASRREPNTQYF.

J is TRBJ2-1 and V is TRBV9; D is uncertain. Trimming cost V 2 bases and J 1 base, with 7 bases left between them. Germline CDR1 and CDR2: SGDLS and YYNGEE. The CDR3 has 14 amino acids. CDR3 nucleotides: TGTGCCAGCAGCGTGAGCAGGTCCTACAATGAGCAGTTCTTC. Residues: CASSVSRSYNEQFF.